This section outlines one TCR beta chain sequence together with its context. Trimming took 6 bases from V and 6 from J; bases not matched to a gene: 6. This CDR3 is built from 13 residues. Germline V lookup: CDR1 DFQATT, CDR2 SNEGSKA (reference sequence). TCRdb itself ran the reads through MiXCR, one entry per CDR3 protein. The sample lists roughly 500,000 distinct CDR3 sequences, approximately 15% seen once, with more than 20% in the top ten. The data stem from a study of T cell repertoires in cytomegalovirus infection. This receptor was obtained from a human donor in good health (CMV status not recorded). Some clones in this sample may be carry-over from other donors' samples. This sequence joins TRBV20-1 and TRBJ2-2; TRBD1 aligns across 8 bases. The sample taken for sequencing was CD8+ T cells from PBMCs. The CDR3 DNA follows: TGCAGTGCCCGCGACAGGGGCGCCGGGGAGCTGTTTTTT. It is translated as CSARDRGAGELFF.